This T cell receptor beta chain was identified during a study of T cell responses to AZD1222 COVID-19 vaccine. It was second doses at about 4 or about 12 weeks that were pooled. The study, taken as a whole, reports: Researchers took repertoire samples only after the peak T cell response had come. Clonal diversity was possibly underestimated, and the donors were mostly white British, with more females.

Assay: immunoSEQ multiplex PCR; the TCRdb copy retains only in-frame clones and omits some. This sample has roughly 110,000 clones, with 80% to 95% found just once. Germline CDR1 LNHNV, CDR2 YYDKDF (reference sequence). CDR3 length: 16 amino acids. V lost 0 bases and J 6 bases, leaving 15 bases between the germline ends. For this clone: The target antigen is unknown.

This clonotype was sampled from an adult who received the AZD1222 COVID-19 vaccine. The input for sequencing was peripheral blood, taken 28 days after the second AZD1222 dose. The genes are TRBV15 and TRBJ1-5; D unresolved. The CDR3 coding sequence is TGTGCCACCAGCAGAGATCGCACGGCCTCGGGTCAGCCCCAGCATTTT. As protein: CATSRDRTASGQPQHF.